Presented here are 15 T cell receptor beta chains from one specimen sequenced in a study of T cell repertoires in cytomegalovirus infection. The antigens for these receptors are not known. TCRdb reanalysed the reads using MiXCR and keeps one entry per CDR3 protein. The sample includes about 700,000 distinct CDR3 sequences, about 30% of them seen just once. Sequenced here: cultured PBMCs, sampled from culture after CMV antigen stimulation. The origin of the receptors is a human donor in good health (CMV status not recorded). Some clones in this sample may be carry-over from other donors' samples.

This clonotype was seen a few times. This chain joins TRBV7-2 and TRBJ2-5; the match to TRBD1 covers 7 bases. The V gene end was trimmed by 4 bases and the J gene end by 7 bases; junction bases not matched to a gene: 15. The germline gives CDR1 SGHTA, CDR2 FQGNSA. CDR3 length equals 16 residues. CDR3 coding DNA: TGTGCCAGCAGCTCCGCCGACAGGGTGGCCGTCGGGACCCAGTACTTC. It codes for CASSSADRVAVGTQYF.

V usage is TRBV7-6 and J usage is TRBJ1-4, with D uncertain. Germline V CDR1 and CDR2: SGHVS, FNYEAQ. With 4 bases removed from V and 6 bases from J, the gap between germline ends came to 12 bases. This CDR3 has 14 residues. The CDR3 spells CASSYRPGDEKLFF. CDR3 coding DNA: TGTGCCAGCAGCTATAGGCCCGGGGATGAAAAACTGTTTTTT.

In nucleotides, the CDR3 is TGTGCCAGTAGTATTCGCGGGAGGGCACACGAGCAGTACTTC. Translating it yields CASSIRGRAHEQYF. The rearrangement joins TRBV19 to TRBJ2-7, with 9 bases aligning to TRBD2. Trimming cost V 3 bases and J 5 bases; bases outside gene matches: 5. From germline, CDR1 is LNHDA and CDR2 SQIVND (reference sequence). The CDR3 loop spans 14 amino acids.

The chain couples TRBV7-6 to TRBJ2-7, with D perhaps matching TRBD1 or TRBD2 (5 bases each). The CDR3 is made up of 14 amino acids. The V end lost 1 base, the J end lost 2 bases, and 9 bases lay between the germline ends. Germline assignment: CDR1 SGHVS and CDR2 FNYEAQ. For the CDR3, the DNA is TGTGCCAGCAGCTTAGGAGGGGATACCTACGAGCAGTACTTC. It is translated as CASSLGGDTYEQYF. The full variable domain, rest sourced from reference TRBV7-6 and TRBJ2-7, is GAGVSQSPRYKVTKRGQDVALRCDPISGHVSLYWYRQALGQGPEFLTYFNYEAQQDKSGLPNDRFSAERPEGSISTLTIQRTEQRDSAMYRCASSLGGDTYEQYFGPGTRLTVT.

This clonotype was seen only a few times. DNA of the CDR3: TGTGCCAGCAGCTTAGCGGACCAAGCCAAAAACATTCAGTACTTC. Translation gives CASSLADQAKNIQYF. The chain is built from TRBV7-2 and TRBJ2-4; D not resolved. V lost 0 bases, J lost 0 bases, and 6 bases lay in between. This CDR3 spans 15 amino acids. CDR1 is SGHTA and CDR2 is FQGNSA in the germline V gene.

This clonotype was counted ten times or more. DNA of the CDR3: TGTGCCAGCAGCCCCCGTGCGGGGTGGACTGAAAAACTGTTTTTT. Its translation: CASSPRAGWTEKLFF. V gene TRBV7-2 combines with J gene TRBJ1-4, with D unclear. This CDR3 has 15 residues. The germline gives CDR1 SGHTA, CDR2 FQGNSA. The germline V and J ends were trimmed by 5 bases and 7 bases, with 17 bases remaining between them.

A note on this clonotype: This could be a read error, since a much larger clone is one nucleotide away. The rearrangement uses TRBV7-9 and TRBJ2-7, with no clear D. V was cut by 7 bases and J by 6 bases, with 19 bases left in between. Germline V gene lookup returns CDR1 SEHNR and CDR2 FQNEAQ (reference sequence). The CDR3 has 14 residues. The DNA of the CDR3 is TGTGCCAGCAACAAAGGCCCTAACGTCCCCGAGCAGTACTTC. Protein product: CASNKGPNVPEQYF.

The CDR3 DNA reads TGTGCCAGCAGCCCGACCAGGGCTCCTGGGGCCAACGTCCTGACTTTC. Translated, it gives CASSPTRAPGANVLTF. J is TRBJ2-6 and V is TRBV7-2; D is possibly TRBD1 (5 bases). Trimming removed 5 bases from V and 2 bases from J, with 13 bases in between. Germline V CDR1 and CDR2: SGHTA, FQGNSA. The CDR3 spans 16 residues. The complete variable domain, with remaining parts taken from reference TRBV7-2 and TRBJ2-6, reads GAGVSQSPSNKVTEKGKDVELRCDPISGHTALYWYRQSLGQGLEFLIYFQGNSAPDKSGLPSDRFSAERTGGSVSTLTIQRTQQEDSAVYLCASSPTRAPGANVLTFGAGSRLTVL.

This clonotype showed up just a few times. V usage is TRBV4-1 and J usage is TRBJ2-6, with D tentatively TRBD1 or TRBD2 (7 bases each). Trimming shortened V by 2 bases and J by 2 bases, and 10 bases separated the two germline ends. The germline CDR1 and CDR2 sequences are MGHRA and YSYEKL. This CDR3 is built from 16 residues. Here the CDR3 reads CASSQQGGAGANVLTF. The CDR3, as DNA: TGCGCCAGCAGCCAACAGGGGGGGGCTGGGGCCAACGTCCTGACTTTC.

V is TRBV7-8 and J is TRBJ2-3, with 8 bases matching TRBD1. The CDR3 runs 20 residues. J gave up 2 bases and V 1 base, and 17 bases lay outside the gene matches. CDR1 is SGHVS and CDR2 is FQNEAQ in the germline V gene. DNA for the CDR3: TGTGCCAGCAGCTTAGTCCTGGCAGGGGGCCTACCGCCGGTCACAGATACGCAGTATTTT. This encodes CASSLVLAGGLPPVTDTQYF.

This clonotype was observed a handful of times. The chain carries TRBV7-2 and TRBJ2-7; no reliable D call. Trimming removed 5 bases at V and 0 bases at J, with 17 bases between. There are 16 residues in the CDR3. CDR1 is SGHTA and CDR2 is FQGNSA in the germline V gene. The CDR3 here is CASSPASRISSYEQYF. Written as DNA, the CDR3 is TGTGCCAGCAGCCCCGCCTCTCGGATCAGCTCCTACGAGCAGTACTTC. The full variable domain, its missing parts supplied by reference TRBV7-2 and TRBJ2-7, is GAGVSQSPSNKVTEKGKDVELRCDPISGHTALYWYRQSLGQGLEFLIYFQGNSAPDKSGLPSDRFSAERTGGSVSTLTIQRTQQEDSAVYLCASSPASRISSYEQYFGPGTRLTVT.

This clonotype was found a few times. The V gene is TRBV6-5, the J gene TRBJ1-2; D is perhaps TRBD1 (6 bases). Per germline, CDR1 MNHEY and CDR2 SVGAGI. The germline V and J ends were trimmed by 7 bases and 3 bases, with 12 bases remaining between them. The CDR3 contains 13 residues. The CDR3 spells CASKTGPYYGYTF. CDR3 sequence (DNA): TGTGCCAGCAAAACAGGGCCGTACTATGGCTACACCTTC.

CDR3 nucleotides: TGTGCCAGCAGCGAAATCTCCGGAGGGGGCTACACCTTC. Its protein product is CASSEISGGGYTF. The V gene is TRBV11-2, the J gene TRBJ1-2; D not certain. CDR1 and CDR2 (germline): SGHAT, FQNNGV. The CDR3 has 13 amino acids. V dropped 5 bases and J dropped 8 bases, with 15 bases sitting between them.

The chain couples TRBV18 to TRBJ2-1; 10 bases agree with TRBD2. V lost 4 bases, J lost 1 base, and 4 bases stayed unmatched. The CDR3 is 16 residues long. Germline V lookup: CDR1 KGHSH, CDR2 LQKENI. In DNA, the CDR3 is TGTGCCAGCTCACTCAGCGGGGGGGCATCCTACAATGAGCAGTTCTTC. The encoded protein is CASSLSGGASYNEQFF.

The CDR3: CASSVWGQKYGYTF. The CDR3 nucleotides are TGTGCCAGTAGTGTCTGGGGGCAGAAGTATGGCTACACCTTC. The chain carries TRBV19 and TRBJ1-2, with D possibly being TRBD1 (6 bases). The length of the CDR3 is 14 residues. V was clipped by 5 bases and J by 5 bases, with 15 bases between them. Looked up from germline, CDR1 is LNHDA and CDR2 is SQIVND (reference sequence).